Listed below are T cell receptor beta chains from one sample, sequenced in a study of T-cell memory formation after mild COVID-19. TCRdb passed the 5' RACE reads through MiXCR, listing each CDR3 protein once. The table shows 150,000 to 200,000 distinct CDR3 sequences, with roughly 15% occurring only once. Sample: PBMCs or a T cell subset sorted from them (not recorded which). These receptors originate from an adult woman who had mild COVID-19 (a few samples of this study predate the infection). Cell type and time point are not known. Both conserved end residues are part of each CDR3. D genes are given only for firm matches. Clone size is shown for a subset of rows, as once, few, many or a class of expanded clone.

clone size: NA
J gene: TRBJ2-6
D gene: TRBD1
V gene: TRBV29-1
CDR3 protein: CSVGPGTGGGGANVLTF
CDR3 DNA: TGCAGCGTTGGGCCCGGGACAGGGGGCGGTGGGGCCAACGTCCTGACTTTC

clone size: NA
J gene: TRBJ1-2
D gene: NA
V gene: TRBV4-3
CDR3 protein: CASSQDTVIIPYGYTF
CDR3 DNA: TGCGCCAGCAGCCAAGACACAGTAATAATCCCCTATGGCTACACCTTC

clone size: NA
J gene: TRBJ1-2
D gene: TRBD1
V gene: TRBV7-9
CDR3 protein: CASSLGDRELENGYTF
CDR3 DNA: TGTGCCAGCAGCTTAGGGGACAGGGAACTCGAAAATGGCTACACCTTC

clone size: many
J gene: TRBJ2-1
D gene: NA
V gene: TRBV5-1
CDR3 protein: CASSSNPGLTNNEQFF
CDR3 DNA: TGCGCCAGCAGCAGTAACCCGGGACTGACCAACAATGAGCAGTTCTTC

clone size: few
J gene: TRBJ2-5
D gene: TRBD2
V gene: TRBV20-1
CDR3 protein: CSARTSGHQETQYF
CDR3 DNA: TGCAGTGCTAGGACTAGCGGGCACCAAGAGACCCAGTACTTC

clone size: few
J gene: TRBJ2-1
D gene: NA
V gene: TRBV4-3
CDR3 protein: CASSQEGLTYNEQFF
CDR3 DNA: TGCGCCAGCAGCCAAGAGGGACTTACTTACAATGAGCAGTTCTTC

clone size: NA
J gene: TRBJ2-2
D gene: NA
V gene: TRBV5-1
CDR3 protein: CASSLPPGGELFF
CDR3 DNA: TGCGCCAGCAGCTTACCACCGGGCGGGGAGCTGTTTTTT

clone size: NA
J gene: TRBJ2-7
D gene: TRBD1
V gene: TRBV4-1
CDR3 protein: CASSQAVRQGNYEQYF
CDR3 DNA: TGCGCCAGCAGCCAAGCGGTACGACAGGGGAACTACGAGCAGTACTTC

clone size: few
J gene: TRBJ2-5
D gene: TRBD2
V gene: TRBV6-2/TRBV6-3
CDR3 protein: CASSPTGREGQETQYF
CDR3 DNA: TGTGCCAGCAGTCCCACCGGCAGGGAGGGACAAGAGACCCAGTACTTC

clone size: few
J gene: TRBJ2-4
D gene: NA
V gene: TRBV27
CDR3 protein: CASSAPGQNQNIQYF
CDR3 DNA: TGTGCCAGCAGTGCCCCTGGACAGAATCAAAACATTCAGTACTTC

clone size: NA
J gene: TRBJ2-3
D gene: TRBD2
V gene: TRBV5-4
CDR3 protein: CASSLLAGESGTQYF
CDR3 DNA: TGTGCCAGCAGCTTACTCGCGGGAGAGTCTGGTACGCAGTATTTT

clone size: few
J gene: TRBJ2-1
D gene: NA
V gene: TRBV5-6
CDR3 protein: CASSLDSGVPSYNEQFF
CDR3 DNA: TGTGCCAGCAGCTTGGATAGTGGAGTTCCCTCCTACAATGAGCAGTTCTTC

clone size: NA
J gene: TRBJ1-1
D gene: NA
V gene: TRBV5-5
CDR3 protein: CASSSGRLNTEAFF
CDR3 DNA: TGTGCCAGCAGCTCAGGACGGTTGAACACTGAAGCTTTCTTT

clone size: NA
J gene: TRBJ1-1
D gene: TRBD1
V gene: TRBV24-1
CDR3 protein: CATINRGNTEAFF
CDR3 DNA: TGTGCCACCATTAACAGGGGGAACACTGAAGCTTTCTTT

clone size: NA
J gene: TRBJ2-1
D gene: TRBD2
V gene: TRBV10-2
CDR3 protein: CASSESSGRLSEQFF
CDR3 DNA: TGCGCCAGCAGTGAATCTAGCGGGAGACTTAGTGAGCAGTTCTTC

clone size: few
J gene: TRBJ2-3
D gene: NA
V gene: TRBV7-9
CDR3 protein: CASSSTGTPDTQYF
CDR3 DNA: TGTGCCAGCAGCTCAACCGGGACTCCAGATACGCAGTATTTT

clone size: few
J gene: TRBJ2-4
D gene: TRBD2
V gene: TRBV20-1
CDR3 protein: CSARELAGGPAKNIQYF
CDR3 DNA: TGCAGTGCTAGAGAGTTAGCGGGAGGCCCAGCCAAAAACATTCAGTACTTC

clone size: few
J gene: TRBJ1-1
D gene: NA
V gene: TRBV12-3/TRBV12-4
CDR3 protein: CAGGRAGFTEAFF
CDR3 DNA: TGTGCCGGCGGGAGAGCGGGGTTTACTGAAGCTTTCTTT

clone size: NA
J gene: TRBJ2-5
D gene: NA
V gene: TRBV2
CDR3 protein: CASSGRTDQETQYF
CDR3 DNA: TGTGCCAGCAGTGGAAGGACGGATCAAGAGACCCAGTACTTC

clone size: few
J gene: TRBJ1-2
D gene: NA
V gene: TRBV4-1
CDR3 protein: CASSQETGRSSYGYTF
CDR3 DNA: TGCGCCAGCAGCCAAGAAACCGGCAGGTCTAGCTATGGCTACACCTTC

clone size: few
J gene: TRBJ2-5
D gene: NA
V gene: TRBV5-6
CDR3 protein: CASSLWRGLQETQYF
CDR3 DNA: TGTGCCAGCAGCTTGTGGAGGGGACTCCAAGAGACCCAGTACTTC

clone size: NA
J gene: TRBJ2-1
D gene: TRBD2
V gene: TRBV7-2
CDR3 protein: CASSWGLAGGFEQFF
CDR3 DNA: TGTGCCAGCAGCTGGGGACTAGCGGGAGGTTTTGAGCAGTTCTTC

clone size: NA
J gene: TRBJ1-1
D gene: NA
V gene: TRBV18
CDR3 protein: CASSPQTVDTEAFF
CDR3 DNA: TGTGCCAGCTCACCTCAGACAGTGGACACTGAAGCTTTCTTT

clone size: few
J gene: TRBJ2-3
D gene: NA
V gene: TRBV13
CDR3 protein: CASSSTRGGATDTQYF
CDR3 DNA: TGTGCCAGCAGCTCAACTCGAGGGGGGGCGACAGATACGCAGTATTTT

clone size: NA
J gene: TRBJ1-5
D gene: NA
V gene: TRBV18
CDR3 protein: CASSPPQGSNQPQHF
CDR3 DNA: TGTGCCAGCTCACCACCGCAGGGCAGCAATCAGCCCCAGCATTTT

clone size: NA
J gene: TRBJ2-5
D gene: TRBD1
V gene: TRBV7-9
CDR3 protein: CASSLDRGYQYF
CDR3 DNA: TGTGCCAGCAGTCTGGACAGGGGGTACCAGTACTTC

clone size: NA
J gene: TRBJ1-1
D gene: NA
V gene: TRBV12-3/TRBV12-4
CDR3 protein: CASRQGYVAEAFF
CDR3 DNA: TGTGCCAGCAGACAGGGCTACGTGGCTGAAGCTTTCTTT

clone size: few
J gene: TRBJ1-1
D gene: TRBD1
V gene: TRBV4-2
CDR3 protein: CASSQLDRVNTEAFF
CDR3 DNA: TGTGCCAGCAGCCAGCTTGACAGGGTTAACACTGAAGCTTTCTTT

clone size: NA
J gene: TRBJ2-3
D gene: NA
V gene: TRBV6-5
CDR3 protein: CASSYLSSPLHGPDTQYF
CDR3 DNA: TGTGCCAGCAGTTACCTCTCGAGCCCCCTCCACGGGCCAGATACGCAGTATTTT

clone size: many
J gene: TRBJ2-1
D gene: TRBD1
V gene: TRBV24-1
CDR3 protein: CATQGADEQFF
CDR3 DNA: TGTGCCACCCAGGGGGCCGATGAGCAGTTCTTC

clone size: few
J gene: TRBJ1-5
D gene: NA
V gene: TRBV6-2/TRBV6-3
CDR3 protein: CASSYSKRQPQHF
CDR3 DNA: TGTGCCAGCAGTTACTCGAAACGGCAGCCCCAGCATTTT

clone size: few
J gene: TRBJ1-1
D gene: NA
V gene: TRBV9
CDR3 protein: CASSVVPVGTEAFF
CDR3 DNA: TGTGCCAGCAGCGTAGTCCCAGTGGGCACTGAAGCTTTCTTT

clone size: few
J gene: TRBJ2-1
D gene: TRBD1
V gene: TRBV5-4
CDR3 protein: CASSWTGVHEQFF
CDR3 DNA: TGTGCCAGCAGCTGGACAGGGGTACATGAGCAGTTCTTC

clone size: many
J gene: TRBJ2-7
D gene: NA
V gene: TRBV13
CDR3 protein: CASSLFNRSSYEQYF
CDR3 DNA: TGTGCCAGCAGCTTATTCAACAGATCTTCCTACGAGCAGTACTTC

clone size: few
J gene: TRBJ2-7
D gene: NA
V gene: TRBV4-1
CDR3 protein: CASSQDSRGYYEQYF
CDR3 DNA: TGCGCCAGCAGCCAAGATAGCAGGGGCTACTACGAGCAGTACTTC

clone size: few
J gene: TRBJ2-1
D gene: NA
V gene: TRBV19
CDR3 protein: CASSTEDRDPPGGEQFF
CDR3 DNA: TGTGCCAGTAGTACAGAAGACCGGGACCCGCCCGGCGGTGAGCAGTTCTTC

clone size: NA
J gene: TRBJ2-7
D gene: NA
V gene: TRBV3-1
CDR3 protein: CASSGGQGGSYEQYF
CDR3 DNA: TGTGCCAGCAGCGGAGGACAAGGAGGATCCTACGAGCAGTACTTC

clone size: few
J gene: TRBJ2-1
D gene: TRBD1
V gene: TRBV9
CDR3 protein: CASSVGTGPNEQFF
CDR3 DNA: TGTGCCAGCAGCGTCGGGACAGGCCCAAATGAGCAGTTCTTC

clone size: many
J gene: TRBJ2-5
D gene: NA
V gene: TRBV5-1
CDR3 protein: CASSLVPGQETQYF
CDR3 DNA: TGCGCCAGCAGCTTGGTACCGGGACAAGAGACCCAGTACTTC

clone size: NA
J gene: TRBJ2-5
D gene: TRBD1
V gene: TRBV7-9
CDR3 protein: CASSLGGTGRTETQYF
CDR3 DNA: TGTGCCAGCAGCTTAGGAGGGACAGGGAGGACAGAGACCCAGTACTTC

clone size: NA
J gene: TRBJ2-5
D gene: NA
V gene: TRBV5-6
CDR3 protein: CASSLEAIQETQYF
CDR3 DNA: TGTGCCAGCAGCTTGGAGGCAATCCAAGAGACCCAGTACTTC

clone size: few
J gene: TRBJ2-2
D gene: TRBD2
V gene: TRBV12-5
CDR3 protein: CASGFRILGTSDAGELFF
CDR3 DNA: TGTGCTAGTGGTTTTAGGATTCTAGGGACTAGCGATGCCGGGGAGCTGTTTTTT

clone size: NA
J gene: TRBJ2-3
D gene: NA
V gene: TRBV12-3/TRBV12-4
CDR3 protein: CASSALGSTDTQYF
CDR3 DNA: TGTGCCAGCAGTGCACTAGGTAGCACAGATACGCAGTATTTT

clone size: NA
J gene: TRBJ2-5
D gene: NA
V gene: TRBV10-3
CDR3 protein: CAIGAGTQETQYF
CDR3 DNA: TGTGCCATCGGGGCCGGGACTCAAGAGACCCAGTACTTC

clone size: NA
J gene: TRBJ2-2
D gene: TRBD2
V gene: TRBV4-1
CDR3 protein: CASSQDSSGGAIGELFF
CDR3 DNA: TGCGCCAGCAGCCAAGATTCAAGCGGGGGGGCTATCGGGGAGCTGTTTTTT

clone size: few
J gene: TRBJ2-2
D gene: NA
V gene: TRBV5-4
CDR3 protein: CASSLWGGRIGELFF
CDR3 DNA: TGTGCCAGCAGCCTATGGGGGGGGCGCATTGGGGAGCTGTTTTTT

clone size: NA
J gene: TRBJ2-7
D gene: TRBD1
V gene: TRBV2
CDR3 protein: CASSATGGWSYEQYF
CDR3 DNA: TGTGCCAGCAGTGCTACAGGGGGCTGGTCCTACGAGCAGTACTTC

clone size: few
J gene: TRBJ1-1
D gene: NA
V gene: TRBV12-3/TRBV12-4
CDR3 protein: CASSPYINTEAFF
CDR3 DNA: TGTGCCAGCAGCCCTTATATAAACACTGAAGCTTTCTTT

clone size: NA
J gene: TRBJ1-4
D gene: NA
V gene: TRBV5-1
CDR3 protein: CASSPPTAATNEKLFF
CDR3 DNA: TGCGCCAGCAGCCCGCCCACAGCCGCAACTAATGAAAAACTGTTTTTT

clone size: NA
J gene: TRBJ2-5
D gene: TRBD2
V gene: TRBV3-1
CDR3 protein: CASSQEIGLAGDQYF
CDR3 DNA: TGTGCCAGCAGCCAAGAAATTGGGCTAGCGGGGGACCAGTACTTC

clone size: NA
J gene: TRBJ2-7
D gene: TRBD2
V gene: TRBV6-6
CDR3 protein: CASGDGGGSYEQYF
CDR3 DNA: TGTGCCAGCGGAGATGGGGGGGGATCCTACGAGCAGTACTTC

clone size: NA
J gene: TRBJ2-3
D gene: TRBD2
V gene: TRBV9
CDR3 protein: CASSVDGRDTDTQYF
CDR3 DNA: TGTGCCAGCAGCGTAGACGGGAGGGACACAGATACGCAGTATTTT

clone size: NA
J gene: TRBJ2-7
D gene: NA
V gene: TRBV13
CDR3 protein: CASSLAGTSPYEQYF
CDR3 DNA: TGTGCCAGCAGCTTAGCGGGGACGTCCCCTTACGAGCAGTACTTC